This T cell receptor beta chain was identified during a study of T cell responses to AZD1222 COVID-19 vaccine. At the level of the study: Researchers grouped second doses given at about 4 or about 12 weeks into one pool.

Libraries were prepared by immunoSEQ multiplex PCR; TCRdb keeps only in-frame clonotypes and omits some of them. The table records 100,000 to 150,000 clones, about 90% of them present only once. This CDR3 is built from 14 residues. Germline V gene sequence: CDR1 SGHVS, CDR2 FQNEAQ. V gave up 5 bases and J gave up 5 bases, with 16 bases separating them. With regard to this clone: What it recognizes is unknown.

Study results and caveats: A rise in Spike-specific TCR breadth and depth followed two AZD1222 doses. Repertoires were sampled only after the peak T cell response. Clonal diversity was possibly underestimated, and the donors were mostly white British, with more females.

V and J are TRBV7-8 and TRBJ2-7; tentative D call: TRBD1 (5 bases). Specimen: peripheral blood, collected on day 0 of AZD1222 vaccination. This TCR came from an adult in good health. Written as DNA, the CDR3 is TGTGCCAGCAGCCCCTACTCCCAGGGCCACGAGCAGTACTTC. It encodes CASSPYSQGHEQYF.